This TCR beta chain was identified during a study of blood T cell repertoires in COVID-19. Study summary: The samples span acute and convalescent COVID-19 from the United States, Italy and Spain. Nucleic acid was either cDNA or gDNA, and it came from T cells, B-cell-depleted T cells, or PBMCs.

In the original analysis: Using reference gene primer amplification, nucleated cell counts were estimated. Generated by immunoSEQ multiplex PCR, the TCRdb table keeps only in-frame clones and is missing some. The V and J calls and clone size were taken over from that table, and D and trimming were inferred from the DNA. The sample holds 250,000 to 350,000 clones, about 89% seen once. V was pared by 7 bases and J by 0 bases, with 6 bases between. The CDR3 has 13 amino acids. Looked up from germline, CDR1 is LNHDA and CDR2 is SQIVND (reference sequence). Sequenced input: peripheral blood. This TCR was sampled from a woman aged 50 to 60 who had recovered from COVID-19. This chain links TRBV19 with TRBJ2-2, with a possible D match to TRBD1 (5 bases). The CDR3 nucleotides read TGTGCCAGTAAGACAGCGAACACCGGGGAGCTGTTTTTT. This codes for CASKTANTGELFF.